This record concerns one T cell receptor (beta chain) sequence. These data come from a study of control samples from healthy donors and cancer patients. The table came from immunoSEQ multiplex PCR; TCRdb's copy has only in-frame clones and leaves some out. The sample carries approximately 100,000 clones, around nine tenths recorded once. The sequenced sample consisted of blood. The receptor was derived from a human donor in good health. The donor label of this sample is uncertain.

In nucleotides, the CDR3 is TGTGCCAGCAGTCGGGGCTCAAGACGAAATCAGCCCCAGCATTTT. Encoded protein: CASSRGSRRNQPQHF. The chain combines TRBV27 with TRBJ1-5; possible D gene TRBD1, 5 bases. CDR1 is MNHEY, CDR2 SMNVEV, per germline (reference sequence). V lost 5 bases, J lost 4 bases, and 15 bases lay in between. The CDR3 is made up of 15 amino acids.